The present TCR beta chain was sequenced within a study of T cells after yellow fever vaccination. Study-level information: SMART-Seq v4 Ultra Low Input served to prepare low-cell-number fractions. General study points: The study found a weaker secondary response that peaked faster, day 5 versus 15. Clones that expanded after primary vaccination mostly reappeared after the booster (roughly 96% CD4, 70% to 90% CD8). Repertoires obtained by FACS sorting could include abundant clonotypes that entered as contaminants from the bulk population.

This clonotype was seen many times. What it recognizes is unknown. Using its own MiXCR run on the 5' RACE reads, TCRdb lists one record per CDR3 protein. The sample includes around 250,000 distinct CDR3 sequences, 6.5% to 8.5% of them seen just once. Trimming at V came to 3 bases and at J to 3 bases, leaving 5 bases not matched to a gene. CDR3 size: 15 residues. The germline V gene encodes CDR1 SGHAT and CDR2 FQNNGV. This clonotype was sampled from a man aged 30 to 39 who received the YFV17D yellow fever vaccine. The chain combines TRBV11-2 with TRBJ2-1, with TRBD2 identical over 7 bases. The sample consisted of CD4+ T cells sorted from PBMCs, taken 15 days after the yellow fever booster vaccination. The CDR3: CASSFLPSGYNEQFF. The CDR3 DNA is TGTGCCAGCAGCTTTCTTCCTAGCGGCTACAATGAGCAGTTCTTC.